What follows describes a single T cell receptor (beta chain). The data originate from a study of blood T cell repertoires in COVID-19. Libraries were prepared by immunoSEQ multiplex PCR; TCRdb keeps only in-frame clonotypes and omits some of them. This repertoire shows 150,000 to 200,000 clones, around 90% found once; its top ten account for about 2.5%. Trimming took 6 bases from V and 4 from J, leaving 15 bases between them. Germline lookup yields CDR1 ENHRY and CDR2 SYGVKD. This CDR3 is 14 amino acids long. The clonotype originates from a man aged 40-49 years with active or convalescent COVID-19. Specimen: peripheral blood. This rearrangement joins TRBV10-3 to TRBJ1-2, with a tentative D call TRBD1 (5 bases). The CDR3 here is CAIRVDRLSYGYTF. Written as DNA, the CDR3 is TGTGCCATCAGGGTCGACAGACTTAGCTATGGCTACACCTTC.